This T cell receptor beta chain was recovered during a study of vaccination and CD4 T cells after COVID-19. On the study more broadly: Timing of post-vaccine sample collection was a median 72 days after dose two, with a range of 14 to 241.

Germline V CDR1 and CDR2: MNHNS, SASEGT. The CDR3 is made up of 13 amino acids. Trimming shortened V by 6 bases and J by 4 bases, and 10 bases separated the two germline ends. Turning to this clonotype: What it binds is not known.

Treatment described: roughly 11-day PBMC culture with coronavirus spike peptide pools or control peptides (ViraFEST assay). Patients returned positive PCR results between March and December 2020, earlier than US Alpha, Beta and Delta variants. Sequence data for DNA of cultured CD4+ T cells were generated by the Oncomine TCR Beta short-read assay. TCRdb re-called the PCR reads through MiXCR, storing one row per CDR3 protein. This table has more than 9,000 distinct CDR3 sequences, roughly 60% appearing once. This TCR came from a human donor who had recovered from COVID-19. V is TRBV6-1 and J is TRBJ1-3; no clear D gene. The specimen sequenced was CD4+ T cells from blood, cultured in vitro. This CDR3 reads CASRTGMGNTIYF. CDR3 DNA sequence: TGTGCCAGCAGGACGGGGATGGGAAACACCATATATTTT.